The entry below gives a single T cell receptor (beta chain) sequence along with its context. The data are from a study of blood T cell repertoires in COVID-19. Study information: Collection of acute and convalescent COVID-19 samples took place in the United States, Italy and Spain. T cells, B-cell-depleted T cells, or PBMCs supplied cDNA or gDNA.

Original processing notes: Cell counts per sample came from amplifying reference gene primers. Repertoires were generated with immunoSEQ multiplex PCR, while TCRdb's copy carries only in-frame clones and drops some. Clonal size and the V and J genes are those of that table, whereas D and trimming came from the DNA. Seen here are fewer than 300,000 clones, around 78% observed once, and the top ten hold approximately 2.6%. The sequenced sample was peripheral blood. The source of this sequence is a woman aged 70 to 79 with active or convalescent COVID-19.

In nucleotides, the CDR3 is TGTGCCAGCAGCTGGGACATAACCTACGAGCAGTACTTC. This translates into CASSWDITYEQYF. The V call is TRBV28, the J call TRBJ2-7, with D possibly TRBD1 on 6 matching bases. Germline CDR1 MDHEN, CDR2 SYDVKM. CDR3 length: 13 residues. V gave up 6 bases and J gave up 2 bases, with 11 bases separating them.